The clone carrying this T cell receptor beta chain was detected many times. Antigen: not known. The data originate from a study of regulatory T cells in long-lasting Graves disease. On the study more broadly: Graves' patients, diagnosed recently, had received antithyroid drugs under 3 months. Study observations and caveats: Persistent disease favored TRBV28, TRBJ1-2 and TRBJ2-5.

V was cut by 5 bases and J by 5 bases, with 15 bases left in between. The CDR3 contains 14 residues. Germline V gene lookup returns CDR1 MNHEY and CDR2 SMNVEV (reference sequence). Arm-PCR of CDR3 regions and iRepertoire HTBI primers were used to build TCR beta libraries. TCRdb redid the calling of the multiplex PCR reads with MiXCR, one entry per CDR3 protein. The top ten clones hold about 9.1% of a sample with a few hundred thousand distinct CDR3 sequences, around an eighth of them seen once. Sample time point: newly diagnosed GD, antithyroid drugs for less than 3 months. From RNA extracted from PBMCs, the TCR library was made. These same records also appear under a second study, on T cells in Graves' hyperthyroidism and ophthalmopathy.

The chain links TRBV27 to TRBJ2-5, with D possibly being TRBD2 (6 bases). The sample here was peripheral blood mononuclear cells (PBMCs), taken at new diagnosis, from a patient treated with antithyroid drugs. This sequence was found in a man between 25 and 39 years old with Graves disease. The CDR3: CASSRDFSGETQYF. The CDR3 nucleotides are TGTGCCAGCAGTCGGGACTTCTCTGGGGAGACCCAGTACTTC.